One sample yielded the 19 T cell receptor beta chains listed below, sequenced in a study of T cell repertoires in cytomegalovirus infection. TCRdb redid the calling of the reads with MiXCR, one entry per CDR3 protein. Of 150,000 to 200,000 distinct CDR3 sequences listed, roughly an eighth are singletons. The sample taken for sequencing was PBMCs. The source is a human donor in good health (CMV status not recorded). Some clones in this sample may be carry-over from other donors' samples.

This clonotype was counted only a few times. Compared with germline, one end of the junction differs, possibly owing to a read error. The chain recombines TRBV4-2 with TRBJ1-5; D may be TRBD1 (5 bases). This CDR3 comprises 15 residues. The germline V gene encodes CDR1 LGHNA and CDR2 YNFKEQ. The CDR3 nucleotides are TGTGCCAGCAGTCAAGGAAAAGGGGATCCTCAGCCCCAGCATTTT. It is translated as CASSQGKGDPQPQHF.

A single count supports this clonotype. The rearrangement uses TRBV4-1 and TRBJ2-1; 8 nucleotides line up with TRBD1. Germline loops: CDR1 MGHRA, CDR2 YSYEKL. The CDR3 is made up of 17 amino acids. J gave up 4 bases and V 8 bases, and 16 bases lay outside the gene matches. CDR3 bases: TGCGCCAGCGGCTTAGCCCTGGGACAGGATCTGTACAATGAGCAGTTCTTC. It encodes CASGLALGQDLYNEQFF.

This clonotype was recorded many times. V is TRBV12-3 or TRBV12-4 and J is TRBJ2-7, with 7 bases identical to TRBD1. V was clipped by 6 bases and J by 4 bases; unmatched bases: 12. The CDR3 runs 15 residues. The DNA for the CDR3 is TGTGCCAGCAGCCAAGACAGGGCCTATCTTTACGAGCAGTACTTC. Encoded protein: CASSQDRAYLYEQYF.

As concerns this clonotype: A single base separates this from a much larger clone, so it may be a read error. The CDR3 DNA follows: TGTGCCAGCAACTCACTAGGAGTTGAGGCCCGGGAGCTGTTTTTT. Residues: CASNSLGVEARELFF. This rearrangement joins TRBV28 to TRBJ2-2, with D tentatively TRBD2 (5 bases). The CDR3 totals 15 residues. Germline V CDR1 and CDR2: MDHEN, SYDVKM. Trimming shortened V by 7 bases and J by 9 bases, and 21 bases separated the two germline ends.

On this clonotype itself: This may be a read error, as it is one base from a much larger clone. The chain joins TRBV28 to TRBJ2-7, with D possibly matching TRBD1 (5 bases). The CDR3 covers 14 residues. Germline V lookup: CDR1 MDHEN, CDR2 SYDVKM. The CDR3 nucleotides read TGTGCCGGCAGTTTAATTGACAGACCCTACGAGCAGTACTTC. The encoded protein is CAGSLIDRPYEQYF.

This clonotype was detected ten times or more. This sequence joins TRBV7-2 and TRBJ2-4; no clear D. Trimming cost V 2 bases and J 8 bases, with 7 bases left between them. CDR3 size: 12 residues. Per germline, CDR1 SGHTA and CDR2 FQGNSA. The CDR3 DNA reads as TGTGCCAGCAGCTTAAGACCAGACATTCAGTACTTC. Translating gives CASSLRPDIQYF.

The J gene is TRBJ2-1, the V gene TRBV19, with TRBD1 as a possible D gene (6 bases). Germline V lookup: CDR1 LNHDA, CDR2 SQIVND (reference sequence). V gave up 6 bases and J gave up 0 bases, with 12 bases separating them. This CDR3 comprises 15 residues. The CDR3 reads CASRETGSSYNEQFF. The CDR3 DNA reads TGTGCCAGTAGGGAAACAGGGAGCTCCTACAATGAGCAGTTCTTC.

Many counts were recorded for this clonotype. The chain employs TRBV7-2 and TRBJ2-3; D not certain. This CDR3 has 12 residues. V lost 5 bases, J lost 0 bases, and 3 bases lay in between. CDR1 and CDR2 (germline): SGHTA, FQGNSA. The CDR3 region is CASSQSTDTQYF. The DNA for the CDR3 is TGTGCCAGCAGCCAGAGCACAGATACGCAGTATTTT.

This clonotype turned up a few times. The V call is TRBV11-2, the J call TRBJ2-7; either TRBD1 or TRBD2 may fit D (5 bases each). This CDR3 comprises 13 residues. Germline V gene lookup returns CDR1 SGHAT and CDR2 FQNNGV. V lost 8 bases and J lost 4, with 15 bases in between. CDR3 sequence (DNA): TGTGCCAGCGGGGGTTGGACATCGTACGAGCAGTACTTC. Translating gives CASGGWTSYEQYF. The complete variable domain, with remaining parts taken from reference TRBV11-2 and TRBJ2-7, reads EAGVAQSPRYKIIEKRQSVAFWCNPISGHATLYWYQQILGQGPKLLIQFQNNGVVDDSQLPKDRFSAERLKGVDSTLKIQPAKLEDSAVYLCASGGWTSYEQYFGPGTRLTVT.

This clonotype showed up just once. Just one base apart from a much larger clone, this may be a read error. This sequence joins TRBV7-3 and TRBJ2-3; either TRBD1 or TRBD2 may supply D (6 bases each). Germline-derived CDR1 and CDR2 are SGHTA and FQGTGA. This CDR3 has 16 amino acids. The CDR3 protein is CASSLGGRSTADKQYF. In nucleotides, the CDR3 is TGTGCCAGCAGCTTAGGGGGGCGGTCAACGGCAGATAAGCAGTATTTT.

The chain combines TRBV7-9 with TRBJ1-1; TRBD1 matches at 7 bases. The CDR3 covers 14 residues. The germline V gene has CDR1 SEHNR and CDR2 FQNEAQ (reference sequence). The trim removed 4 bases at V and 1 base at J, leaving 3 bases unmatched. The CDR3 is CASSWGQTNTEAFF. The DNA for the CDR3 is TGTGCCAGCAGCTGGGGACAGACGAACACTGAAGCTTTCTTT.

V and J are TRBV28 and TRBJ1-3; no firm D call. Germline values: CDR1 MDHEN, CDR2 SYDVKM. CDR3 size: 15 residues. V gave up 3 bases and J gave up 4 bases, with 13 bases separating them. CDR3 sequence: CASSLEATAGNTIYF. The CDR3 DNA reads as TGTGCCAGCAGTTTGGAGGCGACCGCAGGAAACACCATATATTTT.

J is TRBJ2-2 and V is TRBV10-3; D remains ambiguous. The germline V gene encodes CDR1 ENHRY and CDR2 SYGVKD. Trimming removed 2 bases at V and 6 bases at J, with 13 bases between. This CDR3 has 15 amino acids. The CDR3 sequence is CAISEQPNYAGELFF. For the CDR3, the DNA is TGTGCCATCAGTGAGCAGCCAAACTACGCCGGGGAGCTGTTTTTT.

The chain employs TRBV28 and TRBJ1-2; D remains unclear. The CDR3 sequence is 11 residues long. V shed 2 bases and J shed 8 bases, with 6 bases lying between them. Germline CDR1 is MDHEN and CDR2 is SYDVKM. CDR3 protein: CASSLSRGYTF. The CDR3 nucleotides are TGTGCCAGCAGTTTAAGTCGGGGCTACACCTTC.

The CDR3 region has the DNA TGCAGTGCTAGAGACTTGGACAGGTTGGGGGTTAATCAGCCCCAGCATTTT. Its protein product is CSARDLDRLGVNQPQHF. The gene calls are TRBV20-1 and TRBJ1-5; TRBD1 agrees at 7 bases. The CDR3 runs to 17 residues. Germline assignment: CDR1 DFQATT and CDR2 SNEGSKA (reference sequence). V lost 0 bases, J lost 4 bases, and 12 bases stayed unmatched.

This clonotype was picked up a small number of times. This chain joins TRBV7-9 and TRBJ1-6; unclear D gene. Germline lookup yields CDR1 SEHNR and CDR2 FQNEAQ (reference sequence). V shed 3 bases and J shed 15 bases, with 12 bases lying between them. CDR3 length: 12 residues. CDR3 protein: CASSFGGRHLHF. The CDR3 DNA is TGTGCCAGCAGCTTCGGCGGCCGACACCTCCACTTT. The full variable domain, its missing parts supplied by reference TRBV7-9 and TRBJ1-6, is DTGVSQNPRHKITKRGQNVTFRCDPISEHNRLYWYRQTLGQGPEFLTYFQNEAQLEKSRLLSDRFSAERPKGSFSTLEIQRTEQGDSAMYLCASSFGGRHLHFGNGTRLTVT.

V is TRBV6-6 and J is TRBJ1-1, with no clear D. The CDR3 has 15 amino acids. V lost 0 bases and J lost 6, with 14 bases in between. Per the germline V gene, CDR1 is MNHNY and CDR2 is SVGAGI (reference sequence). The CDR3 sequence is CASSYSRGGGAEAFF. In DNA form, the CDR3 reads TGTGCCAGCAGTTACTCAAGAGGTGGAGGCGCTGAAGCTTTCTTT.

This chain joins TRBV12-3 or TRBV12-4 and TRBJ1-2, with D tentatively TRBD1 (6 bases). V was cut by 5 bases and J by 8 bases, with 12 bases left in between. The CDR3 spans 12 residues. The CDR3 loop reads CASSPDSRGYTF. CDR3 DNA: TGTGCCAGCAGTCCGGACAGCAGGGGCTACACCTTC.

This clonotype showed up many times. The chain recombines TRBV28 with TRBJ2-2; D call uncertain. The V gene lost 3 bases and the J gene lost 7 bases, with 9 bases spanning the gap. CDR3 length: 13 residues. Germline CDR1 reads MDHEN; CDR2 reads SYDVKM. For the CDR3, the DNA is TGTGCCAGCAGTTTGCCCCAGAGCGGGGAGCTGTTTTTT. This sequence encodes CASSLPQSGELFF. The full variable domain, rest sourced from reference TRBV28 and TRBJ2-2, is DVKVTQSSRYLVKRTGEKVFLECVQDMDHENMFWYRQDPGLGLRLIYFSYDVKMKEKGDIPEGYSVSREKKERFSLILESASTNQTSMYLCASSLPQSGELFFGEGSRLTVL.